The 27 T cell receptor beta chains given below trace back to one sample, sequenced in a study of blood T cell repertoires in COVID-19. Sequencing used immunoSEQ multiplex PCR; TCRdb keeps in-frame clones, though not all of them. Seen here are hundreds of thousands of clones, around 87% observed once, and the top ten hold about 1.6%. Sequenced material: PBMCs or T cells enriched from blood (not recorded which). The source of these receptors is a woman aged 45 to 65 who had recovered from COVID-19.

The CDR3 DNA follows: TGTGCCAGCAGCCAAGATAGGTGGGGACAGGGCGTTCGGGACACTGAAGCTTTCTTT. It is translated as CASSQDRWGQGVRDTEAFF. The rearrangement uses TRBV14 and TRBJ1-1; TRBD1 aligns across 9 bases. From germline, CDR1 is SGHDN and CDR2 FVKESK. The trim removed 0 bases at V and 3 bases at J, leaving 14 bases unmatched. This CDR3 is 19 amino acids long.

The gene calls are TRBV29-1 and TRBJ1-2, with D uncertain. Per germline, CDR1 SQVTM and CDR2 ANQGSEA. This CDR3 region has 10 residues. Trimming took off 4 bases at V and 6 bases at J, with 6 bases between the two ends. CDR3 nucleotide sequence: TGCAGCGTTGGACGGGATGGCTACACCTTC. Its protein product is CSVGRDGYTF.

This sequence joins TRBV4-3 and TRBJ2-2, with unresolved D. The CDR3 consists of 13 residues. Germline values: CDR1 LGHNA, CDR2 YSLEER. Trimming removed 0 bases at V and 6 bases at J, with 5 bases between. The CDR3 DNA follows: TGCGCCAGCAGCCAAGATAGAGCCGGGGAGCTGTTTTTT. Its protein product is CASSQDRAGELFF.

V and J are TRBV11-2 and TRBJ2-7; D is uncertain. Germline V gene data show CDR1 as SGHAT and CDR2 as FQNNGV. Trimming took 1 base from V and 1 from J, leaving 8 bases between them. This CDR3 comprises 14 residues. In nucleotides, the CDR3 is TGTGCCAGCAGCTTAGGTCCTAGGTCCTACGAGCAGTACTTC. Translated: CASSLGPRSYEQYF.

The V gene is TRBV4-1, the J gene TRBJ2-4; D is unclear. CDR1 and CDR2 (germline): MGHRA, YSYEKL. V was trimmed by 3 bases and J by 1 base, leaving 16 bases between them. The length of the CDR3 is 17 residues. The DNA for the CDR3 is TGCGCCAGCAGCCAGACACTCACCCCTGGGGCCAAAAACATTCAGTACTTC. It translates to CASSQTLTPGAKNIQYF.

V is TRBV28 and J is TRBJ2-7; possibly TRBD1 for D (5 bases). The CDR3 is made up of 16 amino acids. CDR1 and CDR2 from the germline V gene are MDHEN and SYDVKM. V shed 3 bases and J shed 0 bases, with 15 bases lying between them. In nucleotides, the CDR3 is TGTGCCAGCAGTTTCCCGCAAGGGGATCGCTCCTACGAGCAGTACTTC. Translating gives CASSFPQGDRSYEQYF. The complete variable domain, with remaining parts taken from reference TRBV28 and TRBJ2-7, reads DVKVTQSSRYLVKRTGEKVFLECVQDMDHENMFWYRQDPGLGLRLIYFSYDVKMKEKGDIPEGYSVSREKKERFSLILESASTNQTSMYLCASSFPQGDRSYEQYFGPGTRLTVT.

The rearrangement joins TRBV29-1 to TRBJ1-2, with D perhaps TRBD1 (6 bases). From germline, CDR1 is SQVTM and CDR2 ANQGSEA. The CDR3 runs to 13 residues. Trimming removed 6 bases from V and 4 bases from J, with 15 bases in between. The CDR3 DNA is TGCAGCGTAAATACAGGGAGCGCCTATGGCTACACCTTC. This gives the protein CSVNTGSAYGYTF.

This chain connects TRBV30 to TRBJ1-3; D not resolved. The V end lost 0 bases, the J end lost 4 bases, and 13 bases lay between the germline ends. Germline CDR1 GTSNPN, CDR2 SVGIG (reference sequence). The CDR3 totals 15 residues. The chain's CDR3 is CAWSVKRSGGNTIYF. CDR3 coding DNA: TGTGCCTGGAGTGTAAAACGATCGGGGGGAAACACCATATATTTT.

The chain recombines TRBV18 with TRBJ2-5; 7 bases are shared with TRBD2. After removal of 6 bases from V and 4 bases from J, the junction contained 5 bases not matched to a gene. CDR1 and CDR2 (germline): KGHSH, LQKENI. CDR3 length: 13 amino acids. The CDR3 spells CASSGGVVETQYF. For the CDR3, the DNA is TGTGCCAGCTCGGGAGGGGTCGTAGAGACCCAGTACTTC. The full variable domain, in which reference TRBV18 and TRBJ2-5 provide the parts outside the CDR3, is NAGVMQNPRHLVRRRGQEARLRCSPMKGHSHVYWYRQLPEEGLKFMVYLQKENIIDESGMPKERFSAEFPKEGPSILRIQQVVRGDSAAYFCASSGGVVETQYFGPGTRLLVL.

This sequence joins TRBV11-2 and TRBJ1-1; possibly TRBD1 for D (6 bases). Germline V gives CDR1 SGHAT, CDR2 FQNNGV. V lost 5 bases and J lost 6, with 16 bases in between. The CDR3 covers 14 residues. CDR3 DNA sequence: TGTGCCAGCAGCACCGGGACACACTACCCTGAAGCTTTCTTT. It yields the protein CASSTGTHYPEAFF.

This chain uses TRBV6-5 with TRBJ1-6; D ambiguous. The germline V and J ends were trimmed by 6 bases and 5 bases, with 8 bases remaining between them. This CDR3 is built from 13 residues. Germline loops: CDR1 MNHEY, CDR2 SVGAGI. The CDR3 loop reads CASSLSDNSPLHF. CDR3 nucleotides: TGTGCCAGCAGCCTCAGCGATAATTCACCCCTCCACTTT.

This clone was seen a handful of times. J is TRBJ2-5 and V is TRBV24-1; 8 bases are a match to TRBD2. The V and J ends lost 9 bases and 7 bases, in that order; junction bases with no gene match: 9. The CDR3 totals 13 residues. Germline assignment: CDR1 KGHDR and CDR2 SFDVKD. The CDR3: CATAGLEGGTQYF. The CDR3, as DNA: TGTGCCACCGCGGGACTAGAGGGAGGGACCCAGTACTTC.

The chain carries TRBV18 and TRBJ1-5; TRBD1 aligns across 8 bases. The CDR3 has 14 residues. Germline V gene lookup returns CDR1 KGHSH and CDR2 LQKENI. V lost 6 bases and J lost 6; bases outside the gene matches: 7. DNA of the CDR3: TGTGCCAGCTCTCCGGACAGGGAAGGTCAGCCCCAGCATTTT. This encodes CASSPDREGQPQHF.

This sequence joins TRBV28 and TRBJ1-2, with D possibly being TRBD1 (6 bases). V lost 6 bases, J lost 5 bases, and 16 bases lay in between. The CDR3 contains 14 residues. Germline V gives CDR1 MDHEN, CDR2 SYDVKM. In DNA form, the CDR3 reads TGTGCCAGCAGGGAAGGGGGGGCGCGATATGGCTACACCTTC. Translated, it gives CASREGGARYGYTF.

V gene TRBV6-5 combines with J gene TRBJ2-5; a weak D match, TRBD1 (5 bases). This CDR3 comprises 13 residues. V was cut by 6 bases and J by 5 bases, with 13 bases left in between. Germline assignment: CDR1 MNHEY and CDR2 SVGAGI. This CDR3 reads CASSNQGGETQYF. DNA for the CDR3: TGTGCCAGCAGCAATCAGGGTGGGGAGACCCAGTACTTC.

The chain recombines TRBV14 with TRBJ2-3, with D uncertain. Germline V gene data show CDR1 as SGHDN and CDR2 as FVKESK. V was shortened by 6 bases and J by 4 bases, with 8 bases between the two germline ends. The CDR3 is 12 amino acids. CDR3 loop: CASSPSADTQYF. CDR3 nucleotide sequence: TGTGCCAGCAGTCCGAGCGCAGATACGCAGTATTTT.

The gene calls are TRBV30 and TRBJ2-1; 11 bases fit TRBD2. The CDR3 totals 13 residues. Germline V gives CDR1 GTSNPN, CDR2 SVGIG (reference sequence). After removal of 3 bases from V and 5 bases from J, the junction contained 0 bases not matched to a gene. CDR3 residues: CAWRLAGDNEQFF. CDR3 nucleotides: TGTGCCTGGAGACTAGCGGGAGACAATGAGCAGTTCTTC.

The genes are TRBV5-1 and TRBJ2-3; 11 bases line up with TRBD2. V dropped 0 bases and J dropped 4; count of bases not matched to a gene: 4. CDR1 is SGHRS and CDR2 is YFSETQ in the germline V gene. The CDR3 length is 16 residues. CDR3 DNA: TGCGCCAGCAGCTTGGTTAGCGGGAGGGCGTCAGATACGCAGTATTTT. Encoded protein: CASSLVSGRASDTQYF.

This chain connects TRBV18 to TRBJ2-1; 9 bases are a match to TRBD2. CDR1 KGHSH and CDR2 LQKENI come from the germline V gene. This CDR3 spans 18 amino acids. V was pared by 1 base and J by 3 bases, with 10 bases of the junction left unmatched. CDR3: CASSPRPMREGVYNEQFF. Written as DNA, the CDR3 is TGTGCCAGCTCACCACGTCCCATGCGGGAGGGGGTCTACAATGAGCAGTTCTTC.

This chain connects TRBV7-8 to TRBJ1-2, with D perhaps TRBD1 (5 bases). The CDR3 totals 15 residues. Germline CDR1 reads SGHVS; CDR2 reads FQNEAQ. Between the trimmed V and J ends, which lost 0 bases and 8 bases, there was a span of 16 bases. For the CDR3, the DNA is TGTGCCAGCAGCTTAGCTGGGGCGGGGTCGGGAGGCTACACCTTC. Residues: CASSLAGAGSGGYTF. The entire variable domain, with the rest obtained from reference TRBV7-8 and TRBJ1-2, is as follows: GAGVSQSPRYKVAKRGQDVALRCDPISGHVSLFWYQQALGQGPEFLTYFQNEAQLDKSGLPSDRFFAERPEGSVSTLKIQRTQQEDSAVYLCASSLAGAGSGGYTFGSGTRLTVV.

The rearrangement joins TRBV7-9 to TRBJ2-1, with TRBD2 matching over 14 bases. Germline V gives CDR1 SEHNR, CDR2 FQNEAQ (reference sequence). After removal of 8 bases from V and 5 bases from J, the junction contained 8 bases not matched to a gene. The CDR3 contains 16 residues. In nucleotides, the CDR3 is TGTGCCAGCCGAGGGACTAGCGGGAGAGGAAACAATGAGCAGTTCTTC. Residues: CASRGTSGRGNNEQFF. The full variable domain, in which reference TRBV7-9 and TRBJ2-1 provide the parts outside the CDR3, is DTGVSQNPRHKITKRGQNVTFRCDPISEHNRLYWYRQTLGQGPEFLTYFQNEAQLEKSRLLSDRFSAERPKGSFSTLEIQRTEQGDSAMYLCASRGTSGRGNNEQFFGPGTRLTVL.

The chain combines TRBV28 with TRBJ1-3; 9 bases are a match to TRBD1. The CDR3 consists of 15 residues. Germline V CDR1 and CDR2: MDHEN, SYDVKM. V shed 5 bases, J shed 5 bases, and the junction held 7 bases outside the gene matches. The CDR3 DNA is TGTGCCAGCAGTATATCGGGACAGGGTAGAAACACCATATATTTT. This sequence encodes CASSISGQGRNTIYF.

The chain has TRBV4-2 and TRBJ2-3, with TRBD2 matching 9 bases. This CDR3 region has 18 residues. V gave up 0 bases and J gave up 0 bases; unmatched junction bases: 7. CDR1 and CDR2 from the germline V gene are LGHNA and YNFKEQ. The chain's CDR3 is CASSQDNGGGDSTDTQYF. In DNA form, the CDR3 reads TGTGCCAGCAGCCAAGATAATGGCGGGGGGGATAGCACAGATACGCAGTATTTT.

The rearrangement links TRBV27 to TRBJ2-3; 11 bases agree with TRBD1. The CDR3 runs 16 residues. Germline CDR1 reads MNHEY; CDR2 reads SMNVEV (reference sequence). Trimming at V came to 3 bases and at J to 2 bases, leaving 4 bases not matched to a gene. CDR3 in amino acids: CASSLRGQGATDTQYF. DNA for the CDR3: TGTGCCAGCAGTTTGAGAGGACAGGGGGCCACAGATACGCAGTATTTT.

This chain joins TRBV5-1 and TRBJ1-1; D is perhaps TRBD1 (6 bases). CDR1 SGHRS and CDR2 YFSETQ come from the germline V gene. The ends were cut back, 0 bases at V and 3 bases at J, with 15 bases in the middle. The length of the CDR3 is 16 residues. CDR3 region: CASSLATQGLHTEAFF. The CDR3 DNA reads TGCGCCAGCAGCTTGGCTACACAGGGCCTCCACACTGAAGCTTTCTTT.

This sequence joins TRBV24-1 and TRBJ2-7; D possibly corresponds to TRBD1 (5 bases). The germline gives CDR1 KGHDR, CDR2 SFDVKD. The CDR3 length is 13 residues. Trimming removed 5 bases from V and 0 bases from J, with 7 bases in between. The CDR3 loop is CATSGDSSYEQYF. DNA of the CDR3: TGTGCCACCAGTGGAGACAGCTCCTACGAGCAGTACTTC.

The chain couples TRBV28 to TRBJ1-2, with D possibly matching TRBD1 (5 bases). The germline CDR1 and CDR2 sequences are MDHEN and SYDVKM. CDR3 size: 15 residues. Deletions cut 2 bases from V and 4 bases from J, with 14 bases between. For the CDR3, the DNA is TGTGCCAGCAGTTTAAGTAGGGGTTTGACCTATGGCTACACCTTC. Its translation is CASSLSRGLTYGYTF.